A selection of T cell receptor beta chains follows, all from one sample in a study of CXCR3-negative and CXCR3-positive naive CD8 T cells. TCRdb reanalyzed the 5' RACE reads and collapses them to one entry per CDR3 protein, without DNA. Its listing shows 120,000 to 150,000 distinct CDR3 sequences. Sequencing was carried out using naive CXCR3+ CD8+ T cells from blood. The receptor set was obtained from a human donor in good health. Some clones in this sample may be carry-over from other donors' samples. CDR3s include the opening cysteine and the closing phenylalanine or tryptophan.

TRBV29-1	TRBJ1-3	CSVEDQARSGNTIYF
TRBV7-3	TRBJ2-2	CASSKAGDANTGELFF
TRBV28	TRBJ2-5	CASSFRDRKHF
TRBV7-9	TRBJ1-3	CASSSLSETDRGLSGNTIYF
TRBV7-9	TRBJ1-2	CASSWTLTGEEGYTF
TRBV20-1	TRBJ2-6	CSARDLSSGANVLTF
TRBV20-1	TRBJ2-7	CSAQGLGFEQYF
TRBV15	TRBJ2-7	CATSRGTFYEQYF
TRBV5-1	TRBJ2-2	CASSPEQATNTGELFF
TRBV6-5	TRBJ1-1	CASSYGGNTEAFF
TRBV29-1	TRBJ1-6	CGAVAATYNSPLHF
TRBV25-1	TRBJ1-2	CASSEYLAPSSPGHGYTF
TRBV7-2	TRBJ2-3	CASSLTGISTDTQYF
TRBV7-6	TRBJ2-5	CASSLWSSDRPQETQYF
TRBV11-3	TRBJ2-1	CASSFRGVNEQFF
TRBV14	TRBJ2-3	CASSYRYDGGDTQYF
TRBV28	TRBJ2-7	CASSRRDRVGIPAEQYF
TRBV3-1	TRBJ2-1	CASSQGMAGGSYNEQFF
TRBV6-2/TRBV6-3	TRBJ2-4	CASSNTRGRAKNIQYF
TRBV6-2/TRBV6-3	TRBJ2-3	CASSYLGGHLDTQYF
TRBV7-9	TRBJ2-1	CASSLVEGFEYNEQFF
TRBV29-1	TRBJ2-7	CSARLAMSSYEQYF
TRBV21-1	TRBJ1-5	CASSKAYRNQPQHF
TRBV7-9	TRBJ1-2	CASSSPTGVNYGYTF
TRBV29-1	TRBJ2-1	CSVERDNEQFF
TRBV21-1	TRBJ1-3	CASSRFSGNTIYF
TRBV20-1	TRBJ2-7	CSATPSGSYEQYF
TRBV3-1	TRBJ2-1	CASSQVYLGPANEQFF
TRBV7-2	TRBJ2-7	CASSYSGLGTALYEQYF
TRBV29-1	TRBJ1-1	CSVASGAGEFTEAFF
TRBV5-1	TRBJ2-3	CASSLGTGQSTDTQYF
TRBV29-1	TRBJ2-7	CSVETSGSMMGEQYF
TRBV28	TRBJ2-2	CASSYSGGASGELFF
TRBV11-2	TRBJ2-7	CASSSGTGVSYEQYF
TRBV5-6	TRBJ2-7	CASSPADRAHEQYF
TRBV4-1	TRBJ1-1	CASSQHIDRDTEAFF
TRBV9	TRBJ2-3	CASSVTGLAGTDTQYF